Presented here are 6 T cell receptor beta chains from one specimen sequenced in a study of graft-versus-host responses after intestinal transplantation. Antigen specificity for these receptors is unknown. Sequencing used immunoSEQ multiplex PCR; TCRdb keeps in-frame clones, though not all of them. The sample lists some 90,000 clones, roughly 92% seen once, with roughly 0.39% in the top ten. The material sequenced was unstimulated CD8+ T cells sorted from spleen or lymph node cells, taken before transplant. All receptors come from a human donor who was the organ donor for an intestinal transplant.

In DNA, the CDR3 is TGTGCCAGCAGTCTCCTACCCGACATCCTCTATGGCTACACCTTC. Residues: CASSLLPDILYGYTF. The chain is built from TRBV28 and TRBJ1-2, with D unclear. This CDR3 region has 15 residues. Between the trimmed V and J ends, which lost 5 bases and 4 bases, there was a span of 17 bases. Germline V gene sequence: CDR1 MDHEN, CDR2 SYDVKM.

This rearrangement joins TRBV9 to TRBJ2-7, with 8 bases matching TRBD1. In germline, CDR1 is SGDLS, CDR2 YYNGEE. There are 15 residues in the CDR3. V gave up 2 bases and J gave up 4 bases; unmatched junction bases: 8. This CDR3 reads CASSVGLDRAYEQYF. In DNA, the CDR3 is TGTGCCAGCAGCGTGGGGTTGGACAGGGCATACGAGCAGTACTTC.

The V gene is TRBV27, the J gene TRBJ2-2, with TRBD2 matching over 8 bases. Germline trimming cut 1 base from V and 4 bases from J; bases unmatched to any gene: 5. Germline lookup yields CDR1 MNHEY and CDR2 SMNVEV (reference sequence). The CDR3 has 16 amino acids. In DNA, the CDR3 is TGTGCCAGCAGTTTATGGCTAGCGGGCTCCACCGGGGAGCTGTTTTTT. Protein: CASSLWLAGSTGELFF.

The CDR3 protein is CASRSLDGTAYEQYF. The CDR3 DNA reads TGTGCCAGCAGATCCCTCGACGGGACTGCGTACGAGCAGTACTTC. V usage is TRBV2 and J usage is TRBJ2-7; possible D gene TRBD2, 6 bases. Trimming cost V 6 bases and J 4 bases, with 19 bases left between them. Per the germline V gene, CDR1 is SNHLY and CDR2 is FYNNEI. The CDR3 covers 15 residues.

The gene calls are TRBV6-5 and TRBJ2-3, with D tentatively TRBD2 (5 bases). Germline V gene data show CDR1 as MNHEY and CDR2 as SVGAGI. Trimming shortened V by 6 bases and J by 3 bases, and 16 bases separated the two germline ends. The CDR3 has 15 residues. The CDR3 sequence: CASRPSGFETDTQYF. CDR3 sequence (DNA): TGTGCCAGCAGGCCCTCGGGGTTTGAAACAGATACGCAGTATTTT.

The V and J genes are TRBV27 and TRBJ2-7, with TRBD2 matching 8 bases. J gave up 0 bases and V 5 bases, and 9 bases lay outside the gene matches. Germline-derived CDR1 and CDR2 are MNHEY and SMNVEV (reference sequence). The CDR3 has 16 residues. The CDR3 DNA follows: TGTGCCAGCAGTGTGGACCGGGGGGGGGTCTCCTACGAGCAGTACTTC. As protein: CASSVDRGGVSYEQYF.